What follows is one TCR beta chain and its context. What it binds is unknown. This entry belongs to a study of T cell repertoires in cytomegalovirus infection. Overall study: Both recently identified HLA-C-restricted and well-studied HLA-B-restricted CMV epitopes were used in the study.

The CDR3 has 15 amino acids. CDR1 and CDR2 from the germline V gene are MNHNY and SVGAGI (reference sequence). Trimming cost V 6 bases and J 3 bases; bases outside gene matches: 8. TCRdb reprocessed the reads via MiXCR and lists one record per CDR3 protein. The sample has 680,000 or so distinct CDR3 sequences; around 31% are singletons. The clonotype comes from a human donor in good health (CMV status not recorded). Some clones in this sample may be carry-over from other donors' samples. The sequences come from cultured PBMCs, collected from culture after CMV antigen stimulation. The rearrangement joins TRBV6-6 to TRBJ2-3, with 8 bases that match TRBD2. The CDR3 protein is CASSRSRGGTDTQYF. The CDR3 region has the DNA TGTGCCAGCAGCCGGAGCCGGGGGGGAACAGATACGCAGTATTTT.